This TCR beta chain was obtained from a study of monozygotic twins with inflammatory bowel disease. This CDR3 region has 15 residues. From germline, CDR1 is SGHTA and CDR2 FQGNSA. No DNA is given; TCRdb re-called the 5' RACE reads and lists each CDR3 protein once. In total, the table holds about 160,000 distinct CDR3 sequences. The sample taken for sequencing was blood. The sequence came from a human donor with ulcerative colitis or Crohn's disease, or a healthy co-twin of an affected twin (not recorded which). The chain combines TRBV7-2 with TRBJ1-1; the D gene TCRdb calls, TRBD1, cannot be checked with no DNA. The CDR3 protein is CASSRQTGMNTEAFF.